This T cell receptor (beta chain) comes out of a study of identical twins. TCRdb recomputed calls from the 5' RACE reads with MiXCR, one row per CDR3 protein. The data contain about 530,000 distinct CDR3 sequences, 13% to 15% of them seen just once; the ten biggest clones take up less than 0.5%. In germline, CDR1 is MNHEY, CDR2 SVGAGI. V was clipped by 9 bases and J by 5 bases, with 12 bases between them. This CDR3 has 12 amino acids. This clonotype was seen a few times. These same records also appear under a second study, on yellow fever vaccine responses in identical twins.

This receptor was obtained from a woman under 30 in good health. The chain links TRBV6-5 to TRBJ2-3; possibly TRBD1 for D (6 bases). Input material: CD4+ T cells sorted from blood. The CDR3 sequence: CASRGGVDTQYF. CDR3 sequence (DNA): TGTGCCAGTAGAGGGGGTGTAGATACGCAGTATTTT.